One sample yielded the 21 T cell receptor beta chains listed below, sequenced in a study of Ad26.COV2.S vaccination and SARS-CoV-2 variants. Treatment in this sample: some 20 received Ad26.COV2.S at low or high dose, single or two shots; a few received placebo; per-sample allocation not given. Day 63 after the first vaccine or placebo injection was the time point for sampling. Sequenced by immunoSEQ multiplex PCR; TCRdb stores in-frame clones only, minus some. The sample carries roughly 410,000 clones, 80% to 90% recorded once. Source: peripheral blood, taken in a trial of Ad26.COV2.S vaccine versus placebo. The receptors were gathered from a person between 18 and 65 years old who received the Ad26.COV2.S COVID-19 vaccine or a placebo.

The chain links TRBV4-3 to TRBJ2-7, with TRBD1 as a possible D gene (6 bases). The germline gives CDR1 LGHNA, CDR2 YSLEER. The ends were cut back, 0 bases at V and 3 bases at J, with 9 bases in the middle. The CDR3 runs 14 residues. The CDR3 DNA is TGCGCCAGCAGCCAAGATGGACAGTTCTACGAGCAGTACTTC. Translated, it gives CASSQDGQFYEQYF.

This rearrangement joins TRBV5-4 to TRBJ1-2, with 10 bases lining up with TRBD1. The J segment lost 2 bases and the V segment lost 3 bases, leaving 4 bases of the junction unmatched. This CDR3 is built from 15 residues. Germline V gene lookup returns CDR1 SGHNT and CDR2 YYREEE (reference sequence). CDR3 nucleotide sequence: TGTGCCAGCAGCTCCCCGGGACAGGGGAACTATGGCTACACCTTC. This sequence encodes CASSSPGQGNYGYTF.

J is TRBJ1-6 and V is TRBV6-6; D might be TRBD1 (6 bases). The germline CDR1 and CDR2 sequences are MNHNY and SVGAGI (reference sequence). V was cut by 6 bases and J by 5 bases, with 17 bases left in between. The CDR3 consists of 16 residues. The CDR3 sequence is CASSYFGGPNNSPLHF. The DNA of the CDR3 is TGTGCCAGCAGCTATTTTGGGGGGCCAAATAATTCACCCCTCCACTTT.

The table lists this clone with a few counts. The same CDR3 is also encoded by other DNA sequences in this sample. J is TRBJ1-1 and V is TRBV6-2 or TRBV6-3; D is uncertain. CDR1 and CDR2 from the germline V gene are MNHEY and SVGEGT. The CDR3 contains 14 residues. V gave up 0 bases and J gave up 5 bases, with 10 bases separating them. The CDR3, as DNA: TGTGCCAGCAGTTACTCGGGCGGCAGAACTGAAGCTTTCTTT. It encodes CASSYSGGRTEAFF.

This chain uses TRBV5-5 with TRBJ1-1, with 8 bases identical to TRBD1. Germline V gives CDR1 SGHKS, CDR2 YYEKEE (reference sequence). The CDR3 has 14 amino acids. With 6 bases clipped from V and 4 bases from J, the junction kept 8 bases outside the gene matches. The CDR3: CASTRTGMRTEAFF. The CDR3 DNA sequence: TGTGCCAGCACCCGGACAGGGATGCGCACTGAAGCTTTCTTT.

This clone was seen more than once but under ten times. CDR3 coding DNA: TGTGCTAGTGGTTTGGCAGGGGGGGCTGAAGCTTTCTTT. This sequence encodes CASGLAGGAEAFF. The rearrangement links TRBV12-5 to TRBJ1-1; 7 bases match TRBD1. Trimming at V came to 1 base and at J to 6 bases, leaving 2 bases not matched to a gene. The CDR3 sequence is 13 residues long. Germline CDR1 is LGHNT and CDR2 is FRNRAP.

The V and J genes are TRBV6-6 and TRBJ2-3, with 7 bases identical to TRBD1. Germline V CDR1 and CDR2: MNHNY, SVGAGI (reference sequence). V lost 4 bases and J lost 6; bases outside the gene matches: 4. The CDR3 length is 13 residues. CDR3 loop: CASSFTQGDTQYF. The CDR3 bases are TGTGCCAGCAGTTTTACACAGGGGGATACGCAGTATTTT.

The rearrangement links TRBV20-1 to TRBJ2-1; 12 positions match TRBD2. Germline CDR1 is DFQATT and CDR2 is SNEGSKA (reference sequence). The CDR3 totals 19 residues. With 3 bases clipped from V and 7 bases from J, the junction kept 19 bases outside the gene matches. In DNA, the CDR3 is TGCAGTGCTAGTGGGCCGCTAGCGGGAGGGCCCCTCGGTAGAAATGAGCAGTTCTTC. Translated: CSASGPLAGGPLGRNEQFF.

Only a few counts were recorded for this clone. The chain has TRBV5-4 and TRBJ1-6; unclear D gene. The length of the CDR3 is 17 residues. Trimming stripped 4 bases from V and 4 bases from J, with 18 bases between. CDR1 and CDR2 from the germline V gene are SGHNT and YYREEE (reference sequence). The CDR3 DNA sequence: TGTGCCAGCAGCCCTTCACCGGGCCTGTTTTATAATTCACCCCTCCACTTT. Translated, it gives CASSPSPGLFYNSPLHF.

The rearrangement links TRBV7-3 to TRBJ2-1; D is ambiguous. The CDR3 loop spans 18 amino acids. Germline CDR1 reads SGHTA; CDR2 reads FQGTGA. Trimming stripped 2 bases from V and 0 bases from J, with 17 bases between. The DNA for the CDR3 is TGTGCCAGCAGCTTACTGTCCGGCCGGAAAAGCTCCTACAATGAGCAGTTCTTC. Its protein is CASSLLSGRKSSYNEQFF.

V usage is TRBV30 and J usage is TRBJ2-2, with D possibly matching TRBD2 (6 bases). Trimming removed 0 bases from V and 4 bases from J, with 6 bases in between. Germline V gives CDR1 GTSNPN, CDR2 SVGIG (reference sequence). This CDR3 has 13 residues. CDR3 in amino acids: CAWSVLATGELFF. Written as DNA, the CDR3 is TGTGCCTGGAGTGTACTAGCCACCGGGGAGCTGTTTTTT. Supplemented by reference TRBV30 and TRBJ2-2, the full variable domain reads SQTIHQWPATLVQPVGSPLSLECTVEGTSNPNLYWYRQAAGRGLQLLFYSVGIGQISSEVPQNLSASRPQDRQFILSSKKLLLSDSGFYLCAWSVLATGELFFGEGSRLTVL.

This clone was found once. The rearrangement uses TRBV9 and TRBJ2-1; perhaps TRBD1 as D (6 bases). CDR1 and CDR2 (germline): SGDLS, YYNGEE. This CDR3 region has 15 residues. Trimming took 1 base from V and 5 from J, leaving 13 bases between them. CDR3 sequence reads: CASSVRGSLHNEQFF. The DNA of the CDR3 is TGTGCCAGCAGCGTAAGGGGGTCTCTCCACAATGAGCAGTTCTTC.

This rearrangement joins TRBV18 to TRBJ2-4; D gene ambiguous. Trimming removed 5 bases from V and 6 bases from J, with 8 bases in between. The CDR3 has 12 residues. The germline CDR1 and CDR2 sequences are KGHSH and LQKENI. The CDR3 here is CASSSPTNIQYF. In DNA, the CDR3 is TGTGCCAGCTCATCGCCAACAAACATTCAGTACTTC.

The genes are TRBV6-6 and TRBJ1-2; TRBD1 is a possible D gene (5 bases). Germline lookup yields CDR1 MNHNY and CDR2 SVGAGI (reference sequence). CDR3 length equals 16 residues. V lost 5 bases and J lost 5, with 21 bases in between. The DNA of the CDR3 is TGTGCCAGCAGTAATGGGCGTCGCGGGGGAGGGTATGGCTACACCTTC. It translates to CASSNGRRGGGYGYTF.

The chain has TRBV4-2 and TRBJ1-6; 7 bases line up with TRBD1. Germline CDR1 and CDR2: LGHNA and YNFKEQ. The CDR3 length is 18 residues. V dropped 4 bases and J dropped 9; count of bases not matched to a gene: 18. DNA of the CDR3: TGTGCCAGCAGCCTCGATTTCAACCCGGGACAGTCGACTTCACCCCTCCACTTT. Encoded protein: CASSLDFNPGQSTSPLHF.

The chain joins TRBV4-1 to TRBJ2-1; D possibly corresponds to TRBD2 (6 bases). In germline, CDR1 is MGHRA, CDR2 YSYEKL. Trimming took 4 bases from V and 9 from J, leaving 19 bases between them. The CDR3 is made up of 15 amino acids. The CDR3 nucleotides read TGCGCCAGCAGCCCCCATGGTGGAGACGGGGGTGAGCAGTTCTTC. Amino acids: CASSPHGGDGGEQFF.

In its sample, this clone was seen a few times. The CDR3 nucleotides read TGTGCCAGCAGTTACTCGCCGGATATCTACGAGCAGTACTTC. It yields the protein CASSYSPDIYEQYF. The chain has TRBV6-2 or TRBV6-3 and TRBJ2-7; no definite D call. Trimming cost V 0 bases and J 3 bases, with 9 bases left between them. The V gene's germline CDR1 is MNHEY and CDR2 SVGEGT. The CDR3 spans 14 residues.

The CDR3 region has the DNA TGTGCCAGCAGCGGTAAGGTAGGGTTGGTTGAAAAACTGTTTTTT. It codes for CASSGKVGLVEKLFF. This chain links TRBV5-4 with TRBJ1-4; D unresolved. The V end lost 4 bases, the J end lost 7 bases, and 17 bases lay between the germline ends. The CDR3 totals 15 residues. Germline CDR1 reads SGHNT; CDR2 reads YYREEE (reference sequence).

This rearrangement joins TRBV4-1 to TRBJ1-2; D unclear. Trimming left V 1 base short and J 5 bases short, with 11 bases between. The CDR3 is 14 amino acids. Germline assignment: CDR1 MGHRA and CDR2 YSYEKL. The CDR3 nucleotides are TGCGCCAGCAGCCAAGTCGCGACTCTGTATGGCTACACCTTC. It is translated as CASSQVATLYGYTF.

This clone was detected only a few times. The chain employs TRBV4-3 and TRBJ1-3; D remains ambiguous. The germline V gene has CDR1 LGHNA and CDR2 YSLEER. V was clipped by 0 bases and J by 0 bases, with 12 bases between them. This CDR3 has 17 amino acids. CDR3 loop: CASSQDFSYSSGNTIYF. CDR3 nucleotides: TGCGCCAGCAGCCAAGATTTCAGTTATTCCTCTGGAAACACCATATATTTT.

This chain connects TRBV10-3 to TRBJ1-5; 8 bases fit TRBD1. Germline CDR1 is ENHRY and CDR2 is SYGVKD. The CDR3 loop spans 15 amino acids. The V and J ends lost 6 bases and 2 bases, in that order; junction bases with no gene match: 6. CDR3 sequence (DNA): TGTGCCATCAGGAAACAGGGGGATGGCAATCAGCCCCAGCATTTT. Encoded protein: CAIRKQGDGNQPQHF.